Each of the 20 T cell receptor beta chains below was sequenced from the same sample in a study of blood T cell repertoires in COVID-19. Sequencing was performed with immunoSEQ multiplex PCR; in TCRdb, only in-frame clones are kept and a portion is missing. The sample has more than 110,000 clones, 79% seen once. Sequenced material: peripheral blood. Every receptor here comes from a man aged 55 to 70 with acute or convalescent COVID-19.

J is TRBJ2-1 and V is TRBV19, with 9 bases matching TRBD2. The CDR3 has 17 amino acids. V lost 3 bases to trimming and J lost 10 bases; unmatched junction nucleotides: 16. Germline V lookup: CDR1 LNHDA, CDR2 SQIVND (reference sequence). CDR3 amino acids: CASSIWEREAGLGEQFF. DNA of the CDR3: TGTGCCAGTAGTATTTGGGAGCGGGAGGCGGGGTTGGGAGAGCAGTTCTTC.

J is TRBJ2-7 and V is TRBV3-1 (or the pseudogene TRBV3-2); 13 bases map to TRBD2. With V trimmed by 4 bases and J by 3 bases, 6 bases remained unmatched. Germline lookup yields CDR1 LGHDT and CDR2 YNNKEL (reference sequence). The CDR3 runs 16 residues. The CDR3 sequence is CASSLTSGREVYEQYF. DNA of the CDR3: TGTGCCAGCAGCCTCACTAGCGGGAGGGAAGTCTACGAGCAGTACTTC.

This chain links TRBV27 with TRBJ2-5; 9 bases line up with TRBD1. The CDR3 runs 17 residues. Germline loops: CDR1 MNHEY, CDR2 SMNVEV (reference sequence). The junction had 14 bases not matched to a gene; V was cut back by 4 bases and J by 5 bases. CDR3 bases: TGTGCCAGCAGTTCGCCGGGACAGGGAAAAGGTCTGGAGACCCAGTACTTC. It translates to CASSSPGQGKGLETQYF.

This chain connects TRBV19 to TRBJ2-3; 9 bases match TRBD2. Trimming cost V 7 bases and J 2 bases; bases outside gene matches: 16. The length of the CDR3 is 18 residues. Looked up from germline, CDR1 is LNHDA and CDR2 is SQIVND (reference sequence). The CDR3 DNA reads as TGTGCCAGTAAGGGCAGGGGAATAGCGGGAGCGATCACAGATACGCAGTATTTT. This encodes CASKGRGIAGAITDTQYF.

CDR3 coding DNA: TGCAGCGTTGAAGAACAGCGGGGCACAGATACGCAGTATTTT. Translation: CSVEEQRGTDTQYF. The J gene is TRBJ2-3, the V gene TRBV29-1; possible D gene TRBD2, 6 bases. Between the trimmed V and J ends, which lost 0 bases and 1 base, there was a span of 8 bases. Looked up from germline, CDR1 is SQVTM and CDR2 is ANQGSEA. The CDR3 runs to 14 residues.

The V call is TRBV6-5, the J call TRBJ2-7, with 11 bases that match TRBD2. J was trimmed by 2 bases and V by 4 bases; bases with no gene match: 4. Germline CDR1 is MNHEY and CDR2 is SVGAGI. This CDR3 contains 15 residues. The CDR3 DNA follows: TGTGCCAGCAGTTCGGGACTAGCGGTTACCTACGAGCAGTACTTC. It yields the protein CASSSGLAVTYEQYF.

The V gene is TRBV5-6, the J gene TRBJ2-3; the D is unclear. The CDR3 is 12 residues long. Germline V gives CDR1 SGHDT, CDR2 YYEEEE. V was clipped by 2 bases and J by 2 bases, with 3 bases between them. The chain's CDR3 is CASSLYTDTQYF. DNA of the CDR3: TGTGCCAGCAGCTTATACACAGATACGCAGTATTTT.

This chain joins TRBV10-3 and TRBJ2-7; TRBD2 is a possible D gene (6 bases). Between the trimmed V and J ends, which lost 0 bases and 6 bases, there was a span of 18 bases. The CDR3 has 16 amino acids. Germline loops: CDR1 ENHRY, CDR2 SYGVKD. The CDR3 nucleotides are TGTGCCATCAGTGAGTCGAAAAGCGGAGGGACTTCCGAGCAGTACTTC. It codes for CAISESKSGGTSEQYF.

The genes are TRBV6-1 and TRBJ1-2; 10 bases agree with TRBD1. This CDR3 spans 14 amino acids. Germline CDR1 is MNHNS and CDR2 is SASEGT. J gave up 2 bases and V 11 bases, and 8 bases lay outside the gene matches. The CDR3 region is CAATGTGENYGYTF. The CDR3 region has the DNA TGTGCCGCAACCGGGACAGGGGAAAACTATGGCTACACCTTC.

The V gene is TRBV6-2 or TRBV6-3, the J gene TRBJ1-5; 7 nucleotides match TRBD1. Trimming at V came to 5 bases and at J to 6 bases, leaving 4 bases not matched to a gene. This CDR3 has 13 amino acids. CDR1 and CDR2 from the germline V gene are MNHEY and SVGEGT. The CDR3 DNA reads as TGTGCCAGCAGTCACGACAGGGTTCAGCCCCAGCATTTT. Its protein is CASSHDRVQPQHF.

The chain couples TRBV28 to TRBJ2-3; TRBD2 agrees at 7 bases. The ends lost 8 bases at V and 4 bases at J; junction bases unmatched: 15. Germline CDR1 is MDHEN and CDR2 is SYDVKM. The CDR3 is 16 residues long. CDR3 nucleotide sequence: TGTGCCAGCTTCCCCCGTGCGGGAGTAGGGGCAGATACGCAGTATTTT. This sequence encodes CASFPRAGVGADTQYF.

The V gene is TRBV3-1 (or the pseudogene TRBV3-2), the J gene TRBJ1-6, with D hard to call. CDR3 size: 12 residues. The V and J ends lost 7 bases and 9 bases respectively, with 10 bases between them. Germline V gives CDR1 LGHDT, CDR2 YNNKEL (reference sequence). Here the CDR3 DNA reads TGTGCCAGCACGACACTTGGTTCACCCCTCCACTTT. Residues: CASTTLGSPLHF.

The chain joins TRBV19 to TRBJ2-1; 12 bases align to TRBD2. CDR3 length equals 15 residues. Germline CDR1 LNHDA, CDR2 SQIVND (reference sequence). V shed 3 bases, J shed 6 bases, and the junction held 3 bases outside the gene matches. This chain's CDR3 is CASSILTSGSNEQFF. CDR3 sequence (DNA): TGTGCCAGTAGTATCCTGACTAGCGGGAGCAATGAGCAGTTCTTC.

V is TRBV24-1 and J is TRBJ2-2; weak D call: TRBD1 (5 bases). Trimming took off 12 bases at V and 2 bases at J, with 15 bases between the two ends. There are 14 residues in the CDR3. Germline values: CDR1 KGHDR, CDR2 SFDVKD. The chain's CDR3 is CAAGSTVNTGELFF. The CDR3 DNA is TGTGCCGCCGGATCGACAGTCAACACCGGGGAGCTGTTTTTT.

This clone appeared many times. CDR3 residues: CASSLGGEPLAKNIQYF. The CDR3 DNA reads as TGTGCCAGCAGTTTGGGAGGGGAACCTTTAGCCAAAAACATTCAGTACTTC. The chain joins TRBV28 to TRBJ2-4; 7 nucleotides agree with TRBD2. Trimming cost V 3 bases and J 0 bases; bases outside gene matches: 8. From germline, CDR1 is MDHEN and CDR2 SYDVKM. This CDR3 region has 17 residues.

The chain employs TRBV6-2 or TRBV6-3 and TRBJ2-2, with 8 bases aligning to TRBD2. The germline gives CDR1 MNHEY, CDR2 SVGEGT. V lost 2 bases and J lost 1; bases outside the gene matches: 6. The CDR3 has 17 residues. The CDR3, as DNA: TGTGCCAGCAGTTACCCCATACTAGCGGAGAACACCGGGGAGCTGTTTTTT. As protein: CASSYPILAENTGELFF.

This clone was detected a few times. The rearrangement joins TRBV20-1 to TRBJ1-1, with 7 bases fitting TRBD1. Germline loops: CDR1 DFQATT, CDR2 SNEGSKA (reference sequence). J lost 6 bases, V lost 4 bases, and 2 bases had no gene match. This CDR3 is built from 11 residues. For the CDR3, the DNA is TGCAGTGCTAACACAGGGGCTGAAGCTTTCTTT. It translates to CSANTGAEAFF.

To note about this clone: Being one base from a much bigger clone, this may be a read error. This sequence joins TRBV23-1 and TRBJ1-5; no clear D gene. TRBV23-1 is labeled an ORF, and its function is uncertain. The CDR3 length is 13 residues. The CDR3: CASRQIRNQSQHF. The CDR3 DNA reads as TGCGCCAGCAGACAGATTCGAAATCAGTCCCAGCATTTT.

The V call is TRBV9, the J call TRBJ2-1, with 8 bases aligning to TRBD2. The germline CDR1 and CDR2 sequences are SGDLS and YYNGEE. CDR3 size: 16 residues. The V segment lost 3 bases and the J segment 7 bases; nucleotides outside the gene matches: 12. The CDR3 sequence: CASSGKGLGPRNEQFF. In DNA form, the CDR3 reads TGTGCCAGCAGCGGAAAGGGACTAGGACCCCGGAATGAGCAGTTCTTC.

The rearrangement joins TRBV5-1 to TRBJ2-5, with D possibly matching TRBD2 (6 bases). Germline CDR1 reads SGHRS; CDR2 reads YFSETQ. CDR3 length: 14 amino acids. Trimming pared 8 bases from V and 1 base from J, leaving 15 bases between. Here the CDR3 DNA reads TGCGCCAGTTCGTCCGGCGGGACCCAAGAGACCCAGTACTTC. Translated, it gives CASSSGGTQETQYF.